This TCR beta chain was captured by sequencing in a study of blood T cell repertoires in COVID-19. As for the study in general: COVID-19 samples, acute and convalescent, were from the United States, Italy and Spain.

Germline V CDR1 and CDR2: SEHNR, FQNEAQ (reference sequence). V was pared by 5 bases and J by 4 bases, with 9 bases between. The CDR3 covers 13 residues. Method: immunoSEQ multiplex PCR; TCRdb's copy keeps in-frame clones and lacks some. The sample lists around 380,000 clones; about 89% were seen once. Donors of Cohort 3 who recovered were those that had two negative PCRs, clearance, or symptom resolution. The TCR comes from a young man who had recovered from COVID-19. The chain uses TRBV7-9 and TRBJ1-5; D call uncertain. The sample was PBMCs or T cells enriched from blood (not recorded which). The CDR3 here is CASSPERNQPQHF. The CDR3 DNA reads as TGTGCCAGCAGCCCTGAACGGAATCAGCCCCAGCATTTT.